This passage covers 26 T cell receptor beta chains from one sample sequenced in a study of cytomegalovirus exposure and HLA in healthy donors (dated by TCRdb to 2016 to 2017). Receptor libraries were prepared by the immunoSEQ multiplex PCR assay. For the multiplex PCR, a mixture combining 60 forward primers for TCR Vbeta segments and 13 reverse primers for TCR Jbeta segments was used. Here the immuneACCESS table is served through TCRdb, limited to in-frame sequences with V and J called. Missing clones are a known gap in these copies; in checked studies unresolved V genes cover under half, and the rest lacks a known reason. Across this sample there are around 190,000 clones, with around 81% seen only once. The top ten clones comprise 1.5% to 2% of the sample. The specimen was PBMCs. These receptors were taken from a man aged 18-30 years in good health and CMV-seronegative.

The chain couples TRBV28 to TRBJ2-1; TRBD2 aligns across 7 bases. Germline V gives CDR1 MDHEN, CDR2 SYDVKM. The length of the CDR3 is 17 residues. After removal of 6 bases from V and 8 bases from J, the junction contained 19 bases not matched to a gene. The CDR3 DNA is TGTGCCAGCAGATCTACCGGGCCTAGCGGCTTCGTCGATGAGCAGTTCTTC. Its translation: CASRSTGPSGFVDEQFF.

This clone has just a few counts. Here the CDR3 reads CASSEFPGSGAGELFF. CDR3 DNA: TGTGCCAGCAGTGAATTCCCGGGGTCGGGGGCCGGGGAGCTGTTTTTT. The chain couples TRBV6-1 to TRBJ2-2, with D possibly being TRBD2 (6 bases). This CDR3 is built from 16 residues. Trimming took off 2 bases at V and 6 bases at J, with 16 bases between the two ends. Looked up from germline, CDR1 is MNHNS and CDR2 is SASEGT.

In DNA, the CDR3 is TGTGCCAGCAGCAGGGTGGGTCCCGATACGCAGTATTTT. This gives the protein CASSRVGPDTQYF. This rearrangement joins TRBV2 to TRBJ2-3, with a possible D match to TRBD1 (5 bases). Germline CDR1 and CDR2: SNHLY and FYNNEI. The V end was cut by 6 bases, the J end by 6 bases, with 13 bases between. The CDR3 is 13 amino acids.

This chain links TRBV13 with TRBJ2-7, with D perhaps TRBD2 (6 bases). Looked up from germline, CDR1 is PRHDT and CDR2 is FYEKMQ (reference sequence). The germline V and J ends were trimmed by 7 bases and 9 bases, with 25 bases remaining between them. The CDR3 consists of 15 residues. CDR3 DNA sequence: TGTGCCAGCAACTACCGGGGGACTGCAGGTGTAGGGCAGTACTTC. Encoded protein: CASNYRGTAGVGQYF.

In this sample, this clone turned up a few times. The CDR3 sequence is CASSQGRRGFNQPQHF. In nucleotides, the CDR3 is TGTGCCAGCAGCCAAGGGCGCAGGGGGTTCAATCAGCCCCAGCATTTT. J is TRBJ1-5 and V is TRBV14; the match to TRBD1 covers 7 bases. Germline CDR1 reads SGHDN; CDR2 reads FVKESK. This CDR3 spans 16 amino acids. With 1 base clipped from V and 3 bases from J, the junction kept 6 bases outside the gene matches.

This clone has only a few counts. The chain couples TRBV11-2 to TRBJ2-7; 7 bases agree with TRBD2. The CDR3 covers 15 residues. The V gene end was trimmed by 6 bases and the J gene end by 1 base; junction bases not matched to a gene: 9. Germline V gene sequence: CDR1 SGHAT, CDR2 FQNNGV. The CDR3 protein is CASRPRLAFSYEQYF. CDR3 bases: TGTGCCAGCAGACCCAGACTAGCTTTTTCCTACGAGCAGTACTTC.

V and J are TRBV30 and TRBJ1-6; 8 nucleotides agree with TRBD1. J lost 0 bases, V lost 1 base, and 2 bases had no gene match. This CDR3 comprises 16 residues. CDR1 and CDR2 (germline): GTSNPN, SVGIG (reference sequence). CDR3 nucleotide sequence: TGTGCCTGGAGTGCGGACAGGGTCTCCTATAATTCACCCCTCCACTTT. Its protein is CAWSADRVSYNSPLHF.

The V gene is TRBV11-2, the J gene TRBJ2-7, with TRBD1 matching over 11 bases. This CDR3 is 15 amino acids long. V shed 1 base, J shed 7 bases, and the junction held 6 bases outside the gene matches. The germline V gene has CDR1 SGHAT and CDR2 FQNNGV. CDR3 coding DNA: TGTGCCAGCAGCTTAGCCGGGACAGGGGGTTTAGAGCAGTACTTC. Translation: CASSLAGTGGLEQYF.

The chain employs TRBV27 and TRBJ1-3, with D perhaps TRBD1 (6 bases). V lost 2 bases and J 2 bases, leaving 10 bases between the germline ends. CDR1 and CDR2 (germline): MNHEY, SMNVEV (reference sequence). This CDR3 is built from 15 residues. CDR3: CASSLIGGAGNTIYF. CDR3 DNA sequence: TGTGCCAGCAGTTTAATAGGGGGAGCTGGAAACACCATATATTTT.

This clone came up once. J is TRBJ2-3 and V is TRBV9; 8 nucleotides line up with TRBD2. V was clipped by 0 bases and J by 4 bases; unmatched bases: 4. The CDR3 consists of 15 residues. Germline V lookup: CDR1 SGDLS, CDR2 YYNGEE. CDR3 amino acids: CASSVGAGEADTQYF. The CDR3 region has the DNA TGTGCCAGCAGCGTAGGAGCGGGAGAAGCAGATACGCAGTATTTT. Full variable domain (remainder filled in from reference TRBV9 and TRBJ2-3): DSGVTQTPKHLITATGQRVTLRCSPRSGDLSVYWYQQSLDQGLQFLIQYYNGEERAKGNILERFSAQQFPDLHSELNLSSLELGDSALYFCASSVGAGEADTQYFGPGTRLTVL.

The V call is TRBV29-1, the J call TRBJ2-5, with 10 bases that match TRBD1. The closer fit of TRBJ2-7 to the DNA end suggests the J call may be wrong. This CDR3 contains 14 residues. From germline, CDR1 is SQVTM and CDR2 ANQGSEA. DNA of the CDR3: TGCAGCGTTGTAAGGGGACAGGGGTCTTACGAGCAGTACTTC. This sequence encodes CSVVRGQGSYEQYF.

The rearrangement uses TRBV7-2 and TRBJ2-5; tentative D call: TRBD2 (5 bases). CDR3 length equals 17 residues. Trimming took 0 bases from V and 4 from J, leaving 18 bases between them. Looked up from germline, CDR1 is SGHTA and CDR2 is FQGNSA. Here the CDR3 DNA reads TGTGCCAGCAGCTTAGCATTGTCGTCGCGGGTTACAGAGACCCAGTACTTC. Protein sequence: CASSLALSSRVTETQYF.

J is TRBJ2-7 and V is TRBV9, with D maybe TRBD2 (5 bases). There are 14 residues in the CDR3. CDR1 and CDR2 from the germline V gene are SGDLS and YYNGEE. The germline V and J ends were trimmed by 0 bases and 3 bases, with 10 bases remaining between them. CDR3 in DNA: TGTGCCAGCAGCGTAGGGCTAGCAGACTACGAGCAGTACTTC. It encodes CASSVGLADYEQYF.

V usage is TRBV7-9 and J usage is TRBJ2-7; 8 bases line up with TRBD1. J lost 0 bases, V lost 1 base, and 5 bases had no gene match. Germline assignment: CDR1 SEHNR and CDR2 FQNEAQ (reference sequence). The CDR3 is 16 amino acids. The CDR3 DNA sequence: TGTGCCAGCAGCTTAGAGGGCGACAGGGGCTCCTACGAGCAGTACTTC. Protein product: CASSLEGDRGSYEQYF. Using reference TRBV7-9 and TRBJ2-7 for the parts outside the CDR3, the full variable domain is DTGVSQNPRHKITKRGQNVTFRCDPISEHNRLYWYRQTLGQGPEFLTYFQNEAQLEKSRLLSDRFSAERPKGSFSTLEIQRTEQGDSAMYLCASSLEGDRGSYEQYFGPGTRLTVT.

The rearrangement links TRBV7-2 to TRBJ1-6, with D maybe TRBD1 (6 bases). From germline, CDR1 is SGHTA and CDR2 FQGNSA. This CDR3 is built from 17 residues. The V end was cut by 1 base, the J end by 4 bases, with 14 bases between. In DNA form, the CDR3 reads TGTGCCAGCAGCTTAGAGGGGGGGGGAAAATATAATTCACCCCTCCACTTT. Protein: CASSLEGGGKYNSPLHF.

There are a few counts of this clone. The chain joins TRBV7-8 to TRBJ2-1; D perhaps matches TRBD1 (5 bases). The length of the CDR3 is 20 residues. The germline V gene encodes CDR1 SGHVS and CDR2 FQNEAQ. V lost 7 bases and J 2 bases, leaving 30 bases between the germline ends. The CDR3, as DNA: TGTGCCAGCACCGTGGGGTCTAATTTACAGGCTCTAGAGCCCTACAATGAGCAGTTCTTC. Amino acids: CASTVGSNLQALEPYNEQFF.

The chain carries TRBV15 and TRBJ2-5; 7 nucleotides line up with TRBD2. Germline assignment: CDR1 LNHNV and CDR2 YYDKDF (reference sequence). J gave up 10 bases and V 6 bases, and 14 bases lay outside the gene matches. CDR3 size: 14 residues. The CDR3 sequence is CATSPGTIGGDQYF. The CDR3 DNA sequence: TGTGCCACCAGTCCCGGGACTATCGGAGGGGACCAGTACTTC.

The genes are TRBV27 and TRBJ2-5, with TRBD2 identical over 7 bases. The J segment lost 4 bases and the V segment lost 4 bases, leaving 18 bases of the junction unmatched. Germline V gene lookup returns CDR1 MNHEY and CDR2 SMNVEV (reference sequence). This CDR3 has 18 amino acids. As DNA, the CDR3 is TGTGCCAGCAGTTCTAAGTTTAAGGTCGGCGGGAGTAGAGAGACCCAGTACTTC. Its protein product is CASSSKFKVGGSRETQYF.

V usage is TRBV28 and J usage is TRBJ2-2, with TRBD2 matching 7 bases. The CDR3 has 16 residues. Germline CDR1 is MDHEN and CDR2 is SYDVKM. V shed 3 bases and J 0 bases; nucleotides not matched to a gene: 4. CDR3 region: CASSFMGGTNTGELFF. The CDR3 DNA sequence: TGTGCCAGCAGTTTTATGGGAGGGACGAACACCGGGGAGCTGTTTTTT.

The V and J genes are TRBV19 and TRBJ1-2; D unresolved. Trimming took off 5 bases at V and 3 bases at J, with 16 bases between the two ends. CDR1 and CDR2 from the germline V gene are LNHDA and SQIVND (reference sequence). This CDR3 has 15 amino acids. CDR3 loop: CASSLQPPSHYGYTF. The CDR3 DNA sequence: TGTGCCAGTAGTTTACAGCCTCCGAGCCACTATGGCTACACCTTC.

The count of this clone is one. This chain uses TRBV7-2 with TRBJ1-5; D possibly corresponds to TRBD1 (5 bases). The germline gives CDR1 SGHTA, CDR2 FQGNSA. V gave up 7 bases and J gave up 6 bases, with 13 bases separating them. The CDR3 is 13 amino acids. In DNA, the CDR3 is TGTGCCAGCACCATTAGGGGTGGTCAGCCCCAGCATTTT. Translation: CASTIRGGQPQHF.

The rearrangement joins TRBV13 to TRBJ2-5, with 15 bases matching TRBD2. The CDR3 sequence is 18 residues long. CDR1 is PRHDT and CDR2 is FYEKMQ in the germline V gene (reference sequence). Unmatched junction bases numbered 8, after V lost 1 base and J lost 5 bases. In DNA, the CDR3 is TGTGCCAGCAGCTTAGAAGGACTAGCGGGGGGGCCAGGGGAGACCCAGTACTTC. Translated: CASSLEGLAGGPGETQYF.

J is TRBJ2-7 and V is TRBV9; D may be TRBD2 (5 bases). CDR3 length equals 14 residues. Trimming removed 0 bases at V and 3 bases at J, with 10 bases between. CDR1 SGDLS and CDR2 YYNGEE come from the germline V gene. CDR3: CASSVGMGSYEQYF. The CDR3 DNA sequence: TGTGCCAGCAGCGTAGGTATGGGGAGCTACGAGCAGTACTTC.

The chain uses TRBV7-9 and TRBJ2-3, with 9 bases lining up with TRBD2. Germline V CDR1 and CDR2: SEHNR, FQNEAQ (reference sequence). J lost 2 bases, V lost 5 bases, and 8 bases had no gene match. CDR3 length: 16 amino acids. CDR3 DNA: TGTGCCAGCAGCCCTAAGCGGGGGGCTTCCACAGATACGCAGTATTTT. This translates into CASSPKRGASTDTQYF.

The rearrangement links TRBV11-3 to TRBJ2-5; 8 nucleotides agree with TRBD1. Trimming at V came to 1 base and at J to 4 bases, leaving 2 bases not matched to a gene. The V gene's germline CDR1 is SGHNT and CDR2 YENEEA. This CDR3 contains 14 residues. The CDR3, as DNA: TGTGCCAGCAGCTTAGGTACAGGGGGAGAGACCCAGTACTTC. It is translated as CASSLGTGGETQYF. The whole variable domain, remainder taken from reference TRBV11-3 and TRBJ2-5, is EAGVVQSPRYKIIEKKQPVAFWCNPISGHNTLYWYLQNLGQGPELLIRYENEEAVDDSQLPKDRFSAERLKGVDSTLKIQPAELGDSAVYLCASSLGTGGETQYFGPGTRLLVL.

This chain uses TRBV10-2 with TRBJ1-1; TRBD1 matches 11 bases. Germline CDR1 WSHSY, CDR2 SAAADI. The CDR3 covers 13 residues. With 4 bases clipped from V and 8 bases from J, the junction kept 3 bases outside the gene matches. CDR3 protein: CASSAGQGAEAFF. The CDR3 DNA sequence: TGCGCCAGCAGTGCAGGACAGGGGGCAGAAGCTTTCTTT.